These 16 T cell receptor beta chains were sequenced from one sample in a study of CD8 T cells in Susac syndrome. Random hexamers were used to reverse transcribe 0.5 to 1 ug of RNA. TCRdb analysed the immunoSEQ multiplex PCR reads with MiXCR anew, one entry per CDR3 protein. The sample holds 120,000 to 150,000 distinct CDR3 sequences, nearly 95% seen once. The specimen was CD8+ T cells from PBMCs. These receptors were collected from a human donor in good health.

The chain is built from TRBV6-2 or TRBV6-3 and TRBJ2-7; no clear D gene. This CDR3 comprises 15 residues. The V end was cut by 5 bases, the J end by 1 base, with 15 bases between. Germline CDR1 is MNHEY and CDR2 is SVGEGT. CDR3 sequence reads: CASSEPPGPSYEQYF. In DNA, the CDR3 is TGTGCCAGCAGTGAGCCACCCGGGCCATCCTACGAGCAGTACTTC.

The gene calls are TRBV5-1 and TRBJ2-5; possible D gene TRBD1, 6 bases. V was clipped by 4 bases and J by 1 base, with 14 bases between them. The CDR3 is made up of 15 amino acids. Germline lookup yields CDR1 SGHRS and CDR2 YFSETQ. In DNA, the CDR3 is TGCGCCAGCAGCCCCATGGACAGCTTCCAAGAGACCCAGTACTTC. Translating gives CASSPMDSFQETQYF. Drawing the rest from reference TRBV5-1 and TRBJ2-5, the complete variable domain is KAGVTQTPRYLIKTRGQQVTLSCSPISGHRSVSWYQQTPGQGLQFLFEYFSETQRNKGNFPGRFSGRQFSNSRSEMNVSTLELGDSALYLCASSPMDSFQETQYFGPGTRLLVL.

The genes are TRBV27 and TRBJ1-1; 7 nucleotides match TRBD1. Germline CDR1 reads MNHEY; CDR2 reads SMNVEV (reference sequence). V was clipped by 5 bases and J by 4 bases; unmatched bases: 4. This CDR3 contains 13 residues. CDR3 region: CASSPQGITEAFF. Here the CDR3 DNA reads TGTGCCAGCAGTCCACAGGGGATCACTGAAGCTTTCTTT.

The V call is TRBV10-2, the J call TRBJ2-7, with 8 bases aligning to TRBD2. The CDR3 contains 16 residues. Germline CDR1 and CDR2: WSHSY and SAAADI. Losses at the gene ends were 0 bases for V and 5 bases for J; bases not matched to a gene: 9. As DNA, the CDR3 is TGCGCCAGCAGTGAGTCGTCGAGCGGGAGCGTCGACGAGCAGTACTTC. Its translation: CASSESSSGSVDEQYF.

This clonotype was counted once. The chain is built from TRBV30 and TRBJ2-1; D possibly corresponds to TRBD2 (5 bases). The V end was cut by 4 bases, the J end by 2 bases, with 15 bases between. The CDR3 loop spans 15 amino acids. Germline lookup yields CDR1 GTSNPN and CDR2 SVGIG (reference sequence). Here the CDR3 DNA reads TGTGCCTGGATCCCTGACTTCGGGGCCTACAATGAGCAGTTCTTC. Translated: CAWIPDFGAYNEQFF.

CDR3 amino acids: CAWSWTGYTDTQYF. In nucleotides, the CDR3 is TGTGCCTGGAGTTGGACTGGCTACACAGATACGCAGTATTTT. The rearrangement uses TRBV30 and TRBJ2-3; D possibly corresponds to TRBD2 (5 bases). Per germline, CDR1 GTSNPN and CDR2 SVGIG (reference sequence). The CDR3 length is 14 residues. V dropped 2 bases and J dropped 2 bases, with 11 bases sitting between them.

The chain recombines TRBV12-3 or TRBV12-4 with TRBJ2-2; perhaps TRBD2 as D (5 bases). Between the trimmed V and J ends, which lost 6 bases and 7 bases, there was a span of 9 bases. CDR3 length equals 12 residues. The CDR3 nucleotides are TGTGCCAGCAGCCATGGAGGCGGGGAGCTGTTTTTT. Translation: CASSHGGGELFF.

The rearrangement joins TRBV15 to TRBJ2-1; 10 bases fit TRBD2. The trim removed 1 base at V and 15 bases at J, leaving 12 bases unmatched. Per germline, CDR1 LNHNV and CDR2 YYDKDF (reference sequence). CDR3 length: 15 amino acids. This CDR3 is CATSRARLAGIPPFF. The CDR3 DNA sequence: TGTGCCACCAGCAGAGCCCGACTAGCGGGCATCCCCCCGTTCTTC.

J is TRBJ2-3 and V is TRBV28; maybe TRBD2 (6 bases). The CDR3 has 16 amino acids. Trimming left V 7 bases short and J 2 bases short, with 19 bases between. Looked up from germline, CDR1 is MDHEN and CDR2 is SYDVKM. CDR3 bases: TGTGCCAGCACCCCTGAGTTTTGGGAGGTCACAGATACGCAGTATTTT. Translation: CASTPEFWEVTDTQYF.

J is TRBJ2-7 and V is TRBV27; 8 bases align to TRBD1. The CDR3 consists of 13 residues. CDR1 is MNHEY and CDR2 is SMNVEV in the germline V gene (reference sequence). The ends lost 6 bases at V and 2 bases at J; junction bases unmatched: 3. The CDR3 DNA follows: TGTGCCAGCAGGACGACAGGGGCCTACGAGCAGTACTTC. Translating gives CASRTTGAYEQYF.

The chain uses TRBV12-3 or TRBV12-4 and TRBJ2-5, with unresolved D. V dropped 6 bases and J dropped 4 bases, with 15 bases sitting between them. The CDR3 length is 14 residues. The CDR3, as DNA: TGTGCCAGCAGCCCCAGTCGGCAGACAGAGACCCAGTACTTC. Residues: CASSPSRQTETQYF.

This chain joins TRBV7-9 and TRBJ2-2; the match to TRBD1 covers 12 bases. Germline V gene lookup returns CDR1 SEHNR and CDR2 FQNEAQ (reference sequence). The CDR3 is 15 amino acids. After removal of 5 bases from V and 7 bases from J, the junction contained 5 bases not matched to a gene. CDR3 in DNA: TGTGCCAGCAGCGAGGGACAGGGGGCCGGCGGGGAGCTGTTTTTT. It specifies CASSEGQGAGGELFF.

This clonotype was found a few times. This sequence joins TRBV20-1 and TRBJ2-7; D unresolved. Between the trimmed V and J ends, which lost 6 bases and 0 bases, there was a span of 12 bases. CDR1 is DFQATT and CDR2 is SNEGSKA in the germline V gene (reference sequence). The CDR3 sequence is 13 residues long. Here the CDR3 reads CSAAGGSSYEQYF. The CDR3 DNA reads TGCAGTGCGGCTGGCGGAAGCTCCTACGAGCAGTACTTC.

This clonotype was observed a single time. The rearrangement joins TRBV29-1 to TRBJ2-7, with 7 bases identical to TRBD1. Germline assignment: CDR1 SQVTM and CDR2 ANQGSEA. This CDR3 has 13 residues. J was trimmed by 5 bases and V by 6 bases; bases with no gene match: 10. The CDR3 protein is CSVPGQEVDEQYF. DNA for the CDR3: TGCAGCGTCCCAGGACAGGAGGTCGACGAGCAGTACTTC.

The chain combines TRBV3-1 with TRBJ2-5, with TRBD2 identical over 7 bases. The CDR3 covers 14 residues. J gave up 5 bases and V 0 bases, and 3 bases lay outside the gene matches. Germline lookup yields CDR1 LGHDT and CDR2 YNNKEL (reference sequence). In DNA form, the CDR3 reads TGTGCCAGCAGCCAAGACCCTAGCGGTGAGACCCAGTACTTC. Its translation is CASSQDPSGETQYF.

This rearrangement joins TRBV13 to TRBJ2-5; 7 bases line up with TRBD1. Trimming removed 5 bases from V and 3 bases from J; junction bases left unmatched: 6. The CDR3 length is 14 residues. Germline CDR1 PRHDT, CDR2 FYEKMQ (reference sequence). The chain's CDR3 is CASSIFTGEETQYF. As DNA, the CDR3 is TGTGCCAGCAGCATATTTACAGGGGAAGAGACCCAGTACTTC.